The 28 T cell receptor beta chains listed next were all sequenced from one sample in a study of blood T cell repertoires in COVID-19. The protocol was immunoSEQ multiplex PCR, while the TCRdb copy is restricted to in-frame clones and leaves out a portion. The table lists a few hundred thousand clones, 89% of them singletons, with around 6% in the top ten. Sequences were obtained from peripheral blood. These TCRs come from a man between 18 and 29 years old who had recovered from COVID-19.

The genes are TRBV7-9 and TRBJ1-1; 10 positions agree with TRBD1. This CDR3 region has 17 residues. Germline CDR1 SEHNR, CDR2 FQNEAQ (reference sequence). The J segment lost 1 base and the V segment lost 3 bases, leaving 8 bases of the junction unmatched. Here the CDR3 DNA reads TGTGCCAGCAGCTTCCCCGGGACAGGGGCGGGGAACACTGAAGCTTTCTTT. Translated, it gives CASSFPGTGAGNTEAFF.

This clone was recorded only once. V gene TRBV18 combines with J gene TRBJ2-7; D is ambiguous. Germline V gene sequence: CDR1 KGHSH, CDR2 LQKENI. The CDR3 runs to 14 residues. The V end lost 6 bases, the J end lost 3 bases, and 15 bases lay between the germline ends. The CDR3 loop is CASSPARVYYEQYF. The CDR3, as DNA: TGTGCCAGCTCTCCGGCCCGGGTCTACTACGAGCAGTACTTC. Full variable domain (remainder filled in from reference TRBV18 and TRBJ2-7): NAGVMQNPRHLVRRRGQEARLRCSPMKGHSHVYWYRQLPEEGLKFMVYLQKENIIDESGMPKERFSAEFPKEGPSILRIQQVVRGDSAAYFCASSPARVYYEQYFGPGTRLTVT.

This clone was seen only a few times. The rearrangement uses TRBV19 and TRBJ1-2; tentatively, D is TRBD1 (5 bases). CDR1 and CDR2 from the germline V gene are LNHDA and SQIVND (reference sequence). CDR3 size: 15 residues. The germline V and J ends were trimmed by 7 bases and 4 bases, with 19 bases remaining between them. The CDR3 here is CASKEWGDSGYGYTF. The CDR3 region has the DNA TGTGCCAGTAAAGAGTGGGGGGACTCGGGCTATGGCTACACCTTC.

The J gene is TRBJ1-2, the V gene TRBV4-1; 9 bases agree with TRBD1. Germline CDR1 is MGHRA and CDR2 is YSYEKL. V lost 0 bases, J lost 8 bases, and 10 bases stayed unmatched. There are 16 residues in the CDR3. In nucleotides, the CDR3 is TGCGCCAGCAGCCAAGAGGAGGTGACAGGGGGAATGGGCTACACCTTC. It translates to CASSQEEVTGGMGYTF.

In this sample, this clone turned up once. The genes are TRBV7-3 and TRBJ2-6; 8 bases agree with TRBD1. Germline CDR1 is SGHTA and CDR2 is FQGTGA. The CDR3 length is 16 residues. The ends lost 11 bases at V and 11 bases at J; junction bases unmatched: 20. The CDR3, as DNA: TGTGCCTCCGGACAGGGAAGTTCTCCCTCTCGCGACGTCCTGACTTTC. This encodes CASGQGSSPSRDVLTF. Using reference TRBV7-3 and TRBJ2-6 for the parts outside the CDR3, the full variable domain is GAGVSQTPSNKVTEKGKYVELRCDPISGHTALYWYRQSLGQGPEFLIYFQGTGAADDSGLPNDRFFAVRPEGSVSTLKIQRTERGDSAVYLCASGQGSSPSRDVLTFGAGSRLTVL.

V is TRBV18 and J is TRBJ2-1; TRBD1 is a possible D gene (5 bases). With 3 bases removed from V and 8 bases from J, the gap between germline ends came to 14 bases. Germline CDR1 is KGHSH and CDR2 is LQKENI. The length of the CDR3 is 14 residues. The CDR3 here is CASSPDSSVHEQFF. In DNA, the CDR3 is TGTGCCAGCTCACCCGACAGCTCTGTCCATGAGCAGTTCTTC. Supplemented by reference TRBV18 and TRBJ2-1, the full variable domain reads NAGVMQNPRHLVRRRGQEARLRCSPMKGHSHVYWYRQLPEEGLKFMVYLQKENIIDESGMPKERFSAEFPKEGPSILRIQQVVRGDSAAYFCASSPDSSVHEQFFGPGTRLTVL.

This clone was seen a single time. The V gene is TRBV5-1, the J gene TRBJ2-4, with a weak D call TRBD2 (6 bases). V lost 3 bases to trimming and J lost 8 bases, with 12 bases between them. This CDR3 has 13 residues. Germline V gives CDR1 SGHRS, CDR2 YFSETQ. In nucleotides, the CDR3 is TGCGCCAGCAGCTACGGAGGGACGGACATTCAGTACTTC. Its protein is CASSYGGTDIQYF.

The rearrangement joins TRBV5-1 to TRBJ1-2; weak D call: TRBD1 (6 bases). Trimming took off 0 bases at V and 5 bases at J, with 11 bases between the two ends. Germline lookup yields CDR1 SGHRS and CDR2 YFSETQ. CDR3 length: 14 residues. In DNA, the CDR3 is TGCGCCAGCAGCTTGGACAGGGAGGGGTATGGCTACACCTTC. Translated, it gives CASSLDREGYGYTF.

The chain joins TRBV7-3 to TRBJ2-3, with TRBD2 as a possible D gene (6 bases). The CDR3 contains 14 residues. From germline, CDR1 is SGHTA and CDR2 FQGTGA. Trimming left V 2 bases short and J 5 bases short, with 11 bases between. CDR3 sequence: CASSLAGWVDTQYF. CDR3 coding DNA: TGTGCCAGCAGCTTAGCGGGGTGGGTAGATACGCAGTATTTT.

The chain has TRBV5-1 and TRBJ2-7; 7 positions agree with TRBD1. Per the germline V gene, CDR1 is SGHRS and CDR2 is YFSETQ. CDR3 length: 14 amino acids. V dropped 0 bases and J dropped 2; count of bases not matched to a gene: 2. This CDR3 is CASSLVQGPYEQYF. The CDR3 DNA reads as TGCGCCAGCAGCTTGGTACAGGGGCCCTACGAGCAGTACTTC.

This sequence joins TRBV6-6 and TRBJ1-6, with D possibly TRBD1 on 5 matching bases. V gave up 3 bases and J gave up 4 bases, with 10 bases separating them. CDR3 length: 15 amino acids. The germline V gene has CDR1 MNHNY and CDR2 SVGAGI (reference sequence). For the CDR3, the DNA is TGTGCCAGCAGTTATGACAGCTTGTATAATTCACCCCTCCACTTT. Translating it yields CASSYDSLYNSPLHF.

The chain joins TRBV6-5 to TRBJ1-1, with TRBD1 matching over 7 bases. Trimming took 4 bases from V and 4 from J; bases not matched to a gene: 6. The CDR3 length is 14 residues. The germline V gene encodes CDR1 MNHEY and CDR2 SVGAGI. The CDR3: CASSLQGSATEAFF. In nucleotides, the CDR3 is TGTGCCAGCAGTTTACAGGGGTCTGCCACTGAAGCTTTCTTT.

Turning to this clone: One end of the junction is discordant with germline, which a read error may explain. The genes are TRBV5-4 and TRBJ2-2, with TRBD2 as a possible D gene (5 bases). This CDR3 comprises 18 residues. Germline lookup yields CDR1 SGHNT and CDR2 YYREEE (reference sequence). CDR3: CASSLDIRGILNAGELFF. The DNA for the CDR3 is TGTGCCAGCAGCTTGGACATTCGGGGAATTTTGAACGCCGGGGAGCTGTTTTTT.

The chain combines TRBV19 with TRBJ2-1; D uncertain. Germline lookup yields CDR1 LNHDA and CDR2 SQIVND (reference sequence). V gave up 0 bases and J gave up 9 bases, with 12 bases separating them. This CDR3 is 14 amino acids long. The CDR3 sequence is CASSIDAVLGEQFF. CDR3 nucleotide sequence: TGTGCCAGTAGTATAGACGCCGTTCTCGGTGAGCAGTTCTTC.

The chain joins TRBV4-1 to TRBJ1-5; D unresolved. The CDR3 length is 15 residues. The germline CDR1 and CDR2 sequences are MGHRA and YSYEKL. V shed 1 base and J shed 3 bases, with 10 bases lying between them. The DNA of the CDR3 is TGCGCCAGCAGCCAAGGGTGGAGGGACAATCAGCCCCAGCATTTT. Its translation is CASSQGWRDNQPQHF.

The chain joins TRBV30 to TRBJ1-1; 8 positions match TRBD1. The CDR3 has 15 residues. Germline loops: CDR1 GTSNPN, CDR2 SVGIG (reference sequence). The J segment lost 8 bases and the V segment lost 0 bases, leaving 11 bases of the junction unmatched. DNA of the CDR3: TGTGCCTGGAGTGTAGGGGGACAGGCTAAATCGGAAGCTTTCTTT. Its translation is CAWSVGGQAKSEAFF. Filled out from reference TRBV30 and TRBJ1-1, the complete variable domain reads SQTIHQWPATLVQPVGSPLSLECTVEGTSNPNLYWYRQAAGRGLQLLFYSVGIGQISSEVPQNLSASRPQDRQFILSSKKLLLSDSGFYLCAWSVGGQAKSEAFFGQGTRLTVV.

The genes are TRBV18 and TRBJ1-1; 7 bases agree with TRBD1. V was pared by 5 bases and J by 1 base, with 7 bases of the junction left unmatched. This CDR3 is 15 amino acids long. Germline assignment: CDR1 KGHSH and CDR2 LQKENI. CDR3 residues: CASSSWTGRNTEAFF. In nucleotides, the CDR3 is TGTGCCAGCTCATCATGGACAGGCCGGAACACTGAAGCTTTCTTT.

This clone showed up just a few times. Other DNA sequences in the same sample also yield this CDR3. V is TRBV19 and J is TRBJ1-1, with TRBD1 as a possible D gene (5 bases). The CDR3 loop spans 14 amino acids. The V and J ends lost 1 base and 1 base respectively, with 7 bases between them. From germline, CDR1 is LNHDA and CDR2 SQIVND (reference sequence). In DNA, the CDR3 is TGTGCCAGTAGTATAGGCAGGGAGAACACTGAAGCTTTCTTT. Translation: CASSIGRENTEAFF.

V gene TRBV30 combines with J gene TRBJ1-3, with a tentative D call TRBD1 (5 bases). The CDR3 covers 15 residues. Germline V gene lookup returns CDR1 GTSNPN and CDR2 SVGIG (reference sequence). The V end was cut by 2 bases, the J end by 0 bases, with 11 bases between. This CDR3 is CAWSSQESSGNTIYF. The CDR3, as DNA: TGTGCCTGGAGTTCACAGGAAAGCTCTGGAAACACCATATATTTT.

V and J are TRBV3-1 (or the pseudogene TRBV3-2) and TRBJ2-7, with D possibly matching TRBD1 (6 bases). Between the trimmed V and J ends, which lost 0 bases and 6 bases, there was a span of 15 bases. CDR1 is LGHDT and CDR2 is YNNKEL in the germline V gene (reference sequence). The CDR3 sequence is 15 residues long. The CDR3 loop reads CASSQETRGWSEQYF. CDR3 nucleotides: TGTGCCAGCAGCCAAGAGACCAGGGGCTGGAGCGAGCAGTACTTC.

This chain uses TRBV5-4 with TRBJ2-5; possible D gene TRBD2, 6 bases. The V gene lost 4 bases and the J gene lost 4 bases, with 14 bases spanning the gap. CDR1 is SGHNT and CDR2 is YYREEE in the germline V gene (reference sequence). There are 14 residues in the CDR3. As DNA, the CDR3 is TGTGCCAGCAGCCCGGAGGGCCCCCGAGAGACCCAGTACTTC. It yields the protein CASSPEGPRETQYF.

This rearrangement joins TRBV6-5 to TRBJ2-7, with TRBD2 matching 10 bases. This CDR3 comprises 14 residues. CDR1 and CDR2 (germline): MNHEY, SVGAGI. Trimming cost V 4 bases and J 9 bases; bases outside gene matches: 9. The CDR3 DNA reads as TGTGCCAGCAGTTGGACTAGCGGAGATACGGTGCAGTACTTC. Protein product: CASSWTSGDTVQYF.

The genes are TRBV9 and TRBJ2-1; a weak D match, TRBD2 (6 bases). The CDR3 extends over 15 amino acids. Germline V CDR1 and CDR2: SGDLS, YYNGEE. Trimming removed 0 bases from V and 5 bases from J, with 12 bases in between. In DNA form, the CDR3 reads TGTGCCAGCAGCGTAGGGGTGGGAGGTGACAATGAGCAGTTCTTC. Translated, it gives CASSVGVGGDNEQFF.

The gene calls are TRBV19 and TRBJ1-1; D gene uncertain. The V gene's germline CDR1 is LNHDA and CDR2 SQIVND (reference sequence). The V end lost 2 bases, the J end lost 3 bases, and 7 bases lay between the germline ends. The CDR3 runs 13 residues. CDR3 nucleotides: TGTGCCAGTAGTATACGGGTGGACACTGAAGCTTTCTTT. Residues: CASSIRVDTEAFF.

The chain is built from TRBV18 and TRBJ2-2; D not certain. This CDR3 comprises 13 residues. Germline values: CDR1 KGHSH, CDR2 LQKENI. Between the trimmed V and J ends, which lost 0 bases and 6 bases, there was a span of 5 bases. The CDR3 spells CASSPPSSGELFF. Written as DNA, the CDR3 is TGTGCCAGCTCACCACCTAGCTCCGGGGAGCTGTTTTTT.

This chain joins TRBV9 and TRBJ2-1; 11 nucleotides align to TRBD2. CDR1 is SGDLS and CDR2 is YYNGEE in the germline V gene. CDR3 size: 15 residues. Germline trimming cut 0 bases from V and 4 bases from J; bases unmatched to any gene: 0. CDR3: CASSVASGGYNEQFF. The CDR3 coding sequence is TGTGCCAGCAGCGTAGCTAGCGGGGGGTACAATGAGCAGTTCTTC.

The chain employs TRBV24-1 and TRBJ2-1; 8 positions agree with TRBD1. This CDR3 spans 17 amino acids. Trimming at V came to 7 bases and at J to 3 bases, leaving 13 bases not matched to a gene. Germline V gene lookup returns CDR1 KGHDR and CDR2 SFDVKD. CDR3 bases: TGTGCCACCAGCGCCGCTGCCGGACAGGGTAACTACAATGAGCAGTTCTTC. Protein product: CATSAAAGQGNYNEQFF.

The chain is built from TRBV15 and TRBJ2-2; D might be TRBD2 (5 bases). The CDR3 covers 14 residues. Deletions cut 8 bases from V and 5 bases from J, with 15 bases between. Germline V gene data show CDR1 as LNHNV and CDR2 as YYDKDF (reference sequence). The CDR3 loop is CATLLLDSTGELFF. The CDR3 nucleotides read TGTGCCACCCTTCTACTAGATTCTACCGGGGAGCTGTTTTTT.